The rows below give T cell receptor beta chains drawn from one sample of a study of identical twins. TCRdb re-called the 5' RACE reads with MiXCR, one entry per CDR3 protein. The table lists approximately 210,000 distinct CDR3 sequences, over 5.5% of them singletons. The same specimen was also included in a second study, on T cells expressing NK-cell markers.

Material: CD8+ T cells sorted from blood. The source of these receptors is a young woman in good health. Both conserved end residues are trimmed from each CDR3.

v_gene	j_gene	CDR3aa
TRBV7-6	TRBJ2-3	ASSTGLAGGPVGNTQY
TRBV5-1	TRBJ1-1	ASSSRTRNGEAF
TRBV10-3	TRBJ2-5	AIRRAEQETQY
TRBV6-2/TRBV6-3	TRBJ1-1	ASTSMGDTLNTEAF
TRBV7-9	TRBJ2-3	ASSPGLARERTDTQY
TRBV11-2	TRBJ2-1	ASLGLAGVEQF
TRBV9	TRBJ2-7	ASSAGVTSEQY
TRBV12-3/TRBV12-4	TRBJ2-1	ASRGDSHNEQF
TRBV19	TRBJ1-1	ASSITLNTEAF
TRBV27	TRBJ2-7	ASSPAGTSYEQY
TRBV4-3	TRBJ2-5	ASSHSGSGETQY
TRBV5-6	TRBJ2-1	ASSLGQSYNEQF
TRBV30	TRBJ1-1	AWSRPGGSEAF
TRBV11-3	TRBJ2-7	ASSFPSSIYEQY
TRBV6-1	TRBJ2-7	ASREPKDRRHEQY
TRBV5-1	TRBJ2-2	ASTPGTELF
TRBV4-2	TRBJ2-5	ASSQEEGTYQETQY
TRBV27	TRBJ2-6	ASSFLSGANVLT
TRBV9	TRBJ1-1	ASSESSGGVEAF
TRBV6-2/TRBV6-3	TRBJ2-1	ASSYWLTQQF
TRBV12-3/TRBV12-4	TRBJ1-2	ASSWARGGYGYT
TRBV4-2	TRBJ2-5	ASSQRTSGGQGETQY
TRBV11-2	TRBJ2-7	ASSVGQRRYEQY
TRBV25-1	TRBJ2-7	ASSGPTVWDEQY
TRBV5-4	TRBJ2-3	AYWERTDTQY
TRBV25-1	TRBJ2-6	ASSESLARYPGANVLT
TRBV9	TRBJ1-1	ASSSQGRDTEAF
TRBV16	TRBJ2-1	ASSLGPTGEQF
TRBV11-2	TRBJ2-3	ASSFPGRTDTQY
TRBV5-1	TRBJ2-3	ASTSGTARRDSPTDTQY
TRBV5-1	TRBJ1-2	ASSWVSREYGYT
TRBV3-1	TRBJ1-3	ASSGEGTEGSIGNTIY
TRBV19	TRBJ2-3	ASSISGRDTDTQY
TRBV12-3/TRBV12-4	TRBJ1-3	ASSIGSGNTIY
TRBV3-1	TRBJ1-1	ASSLTRPEAEAF
TRBV6-1	TRBJ1-4	ASTAVGELEKLF
TRBV3-1	TRBJ2-3	ASSHQRGPSTDTQY
TRBV12-3/TRBV12-4	TRBJ2-5	ASSLRMTSGAQETQY
TRBV9	TRBJ1-2	ASSETGGGGYT
TRBV5-1	TRBJ2-3	ASSTGLGGDTQY
TRBV6-1	TRBJ1-2	ASSSIGTLGYT
TRBV12-3/TRBV12-4	TRBJ2-3	ASRLAGGQFVDTQY
TRBV29-1	TRBJ2-7	SVDEGALGEQY